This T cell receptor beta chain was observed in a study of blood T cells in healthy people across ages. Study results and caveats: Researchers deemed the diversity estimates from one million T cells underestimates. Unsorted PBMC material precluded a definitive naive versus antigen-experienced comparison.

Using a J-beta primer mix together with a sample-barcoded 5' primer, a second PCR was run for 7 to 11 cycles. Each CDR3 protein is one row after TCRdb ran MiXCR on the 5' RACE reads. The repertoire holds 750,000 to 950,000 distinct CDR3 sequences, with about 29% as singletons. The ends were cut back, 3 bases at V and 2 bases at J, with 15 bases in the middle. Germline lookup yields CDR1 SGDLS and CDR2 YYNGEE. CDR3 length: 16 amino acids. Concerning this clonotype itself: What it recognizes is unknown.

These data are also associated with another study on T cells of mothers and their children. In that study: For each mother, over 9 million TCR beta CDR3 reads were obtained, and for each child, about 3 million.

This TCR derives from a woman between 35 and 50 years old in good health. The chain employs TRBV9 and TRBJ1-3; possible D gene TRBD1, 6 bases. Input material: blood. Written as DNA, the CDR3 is TGTGCCAGCAGCGCCCAAGCAGGGGCCACTGGAAACACCATATATTTT. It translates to CASSAQAGATGNTIYF.